This entry is about one T cell receptor beta chain. Sequenced by immunoSEQ multiplex PCR; TCRdb stores in-frame clones only, minus some. The sample consists of tens of thousands of clones, 80% to 85% of them appearing once. The data belong to a study of OX40 agonist ivuxolimab in advanced cancers. Overall study: Earlier treatment with anti-PD-1, anti-PD-L1 or anti-CTLA-4 was permitted, and about 40% had received some.

Specimen: CD4+ or CD8+ T cells sorted from blood, collected in a trial of the OX40 agonist ivuxolimab. The receptor was derived from an adult with an advanced solid tumor such as melanoma, head and neck, liver or kidney cancer.

For the CDR3, the DNA is TGTGCCAGCAGCTTACGCGGGGAAGAGACCCAGTACTTC. Translation gives CASSLRGEETQYF. This chain uses TRBV7-2 with TRBJ2-5; D is possibly TRBD2 (6 bases). The CDR3 consists of 13 residues. Germline CDR1 reads SGHTA; CDR2 reads FQGNSA. The V gene lost 2 bases and the J gene lost 3 bases, with 7 bases spanning the gap.